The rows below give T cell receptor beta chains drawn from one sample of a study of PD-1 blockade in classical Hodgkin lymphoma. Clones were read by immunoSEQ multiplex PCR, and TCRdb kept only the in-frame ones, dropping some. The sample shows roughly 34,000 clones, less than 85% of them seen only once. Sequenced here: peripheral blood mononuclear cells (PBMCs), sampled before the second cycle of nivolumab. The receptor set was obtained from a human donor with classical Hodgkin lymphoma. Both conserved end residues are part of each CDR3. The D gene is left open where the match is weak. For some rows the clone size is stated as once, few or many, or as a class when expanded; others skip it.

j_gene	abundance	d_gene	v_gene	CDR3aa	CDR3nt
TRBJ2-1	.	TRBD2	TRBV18	CASSPPGKSGGYYNEQFF	TGTGCCAGCTCACCACCGGGTAAAAGCGGGGGCTACTACAATGAGCAGTTCTTC
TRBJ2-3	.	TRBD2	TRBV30	CAWSVGGGAGTDTQYF	TGTGCCTGGAGTGTAGGCGGGGGGGCCGGGACAGATACGCAGTATTTT
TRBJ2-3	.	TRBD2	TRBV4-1	CASSQDLPLAGGRDTQYF	TGCGCCAGCAGCCAAGATTTGCCTCTAGCGGGGGGTCGGGATACGCAGTATTTT
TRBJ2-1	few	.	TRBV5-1	CASSPQGINEQFF	TGCGCCAGCAGCCCGCAGGGGATCAATGAGCAGTTCTTC
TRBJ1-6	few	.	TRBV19	CASSIGHNSPLHF	TGTGCCAGTAGTATTGGGCATAATTCACCCCTCCACTTT
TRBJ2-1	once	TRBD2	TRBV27	CASKVEAGEQIEQFF	TGTGCCAGCAAAGTCGAGGCGGGGGAACAAATTGAGCAGTTCTTC
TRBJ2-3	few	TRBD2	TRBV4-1	CASSQGDSGGVDTQYF	TGCGCCAGCAGCCAAGGTGATAGCGGGGGGGTAGATACGCAGTATTTT
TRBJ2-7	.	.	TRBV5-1	CASSSQGYEQYF	TGCGCCAGCAGCTCACAGGGCTACGAGCAGTACTTC
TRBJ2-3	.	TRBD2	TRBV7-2	CASSSNRGVADTQYF	TGTGCCAGCAGCTCCAACCGGGGGGTCGCAGATACGCAGTATTTT
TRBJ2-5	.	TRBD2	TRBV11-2	CASSPTPLAGDETQYF	TGTGCCAGCAGCCCTACCCCTCTAGCGGGGGATGAGACCCAGTACTTC